What follows are 17 T cell receptor beta chains derived from one specimen sequenced in a study of blood T cell repertoires in COVID-19. The assay was immunoSEQ multiplex PCR, and TCRdb's table has in-frame clones only and misses some. The sample has tens of thousands of clones, 80% to 90% seen once. The sequenced material came from peripheral blood. Source of these receptors: a man aged 25-45 years with acute or convalescent COVID-19.

J is TRBJ1-2 and V is TRBV7-9; D call uncertain. The V and J ends lost 5 bases and 4 bases respectively, with 5 bases between them. The CDR3 is 11 amino acids. The germline gives CDR1 SEHNR, CDR2 FQNEAQ (reference sequence). This CDR3 is CASSPSYGYTF. The CDR3 DNA reads as TGTGCCAGCAGCCCATCCTATGGCTACACCTTC. The variable domain in full, completed from reference TRBV7-9 and TRBJ1-2, reads DTGVSQNPRHKITKRGQNVTFRCDPISEHNRLYWYRQTLGQGPEFLTYFQNEAQLEKSRLLSDRFSAERPKGSFSTLEIQRTEQGDSAMYLCASSPSYGYTFGSGTRLTVV.

This rearrangement joins TRBV28 to TRBJ2-2; the match to TRBD1 covers 7 bases. Germline V gene lookup returns CDR1 MDHEN and CDR2 SYDVKM. The J segment lost 6 bases and the V segment lost 2 bases, leaving 3 bases of the junction unmatched. The CDR3 sequence is 14 residues long. The CDR3 spells CASSLDRVAGELFF. The CDR3 region has the DNA TGTGCCAGCAGTTTAGACAGGGTTGCCGGGGAGCTGTTTTTT.

There are a few counts of this clone. J is TRBJ1-2 and V is TRBV9; D is perhaps TRBD1 (5 bases). V was cut by 5 bases and J by 0 bases, with 14 bases left in between. This CDR3 is built from 15 residues. Germline V CDR1 and CDR2: SGDLS, YYNGEE. CDR3 DNA: TGTGCCAGCAGTCTAGACAGTTACTCTAACTATGGCTACACCTTC. As protein: CASSLDSYSNYGYTF.

V and J are TRBV24-1 and TRBJ1-2; D gene unclear. The CDR3 loop spans 13 amino acids. The V end was cut by 6 bases, the J end by 1 base, with 8 bases between. CDR1 KGHDR and CDR2 SFDVKD come from the germline V gene. CDR3 residues: CATSSRDNYGYTF. For the CDR3, the DNA is TGTGCCACCAGTTCACGGGATAACTATGGCTACACCTTC.

The genes are TRBV5-1 and TRBJ2-1, with 11 bases fitting TRBD2. Germline CDR1 and CDR2: SGHRS and YFSETQ. Losses at the gene ends were 6 bases for V and 7 bases for J; bases not matched to a gene: 6. This CDR3 is 14 amino acids long. This chain's CDR3 is CASKSSGRLNEQFF. As DNA, the CDR3 is TGCGCCAGCAAGTCTAGCGGGAGGTTGAATGAGCAGTTCTTC.

The rearrangement uses TRBV5-1 and TRBJ2-2; maybe TRBD2 (5 bases). Germline lookup yields CDR1 SGHRS and CDR2 YFSETQ. With 0 bases removed from V and 6 bases from J, the gap between germline ends came to 6 bases. The CDR3 extends over 13 amino acids. This CDR3 reads CASSLVASGELFF. The CDR3 DNA sequence: TGCGCCAGCAGCTTGGTAGCGTCCGGGGAGCTGTTTTTT.

The chain uses TRBV2 and TRBJ2-5; 7 bases fit TRBD1. The CDR3 is 14 amino acids. Germline V lookup: CDR1 SNHLY, CDR2 FYNNEI. V lost 6 bases, J lost 5 bases, and 9 bases stayed unmatched. For the CDR3, the DNA is TGTGCCAGCAGGGAACAGGGGCCATTGGAGACCCAGTACTTC. It specifies CASREQGPLETQYF.

The chain links TRBV6-5 to TRBJ2-2; D is undetermined. Germline V CDR1 and CDR2: MNHEY, SVGAGI. CDR3 length equals 12 residues. V was clipped by 5 bases and J by 4 bases, with 5 bases between them. The CDR3 nucleotides read TGTGCCAGCAGTCCTTTCACCGGGGAGCTGTTTTTT. Its protein is CASSPFTGELFF.

This chain joins TRBV7-9 and TRBJ1-3; a possible D gene is TRBD1 (5 bases). This CDR3 comprises 15 residues. Germline V gives CDR1 SEHNR, CDR2 FQNEAQ (reference sequence). Trimming took off 9 bases at V and 0 bases at J, with 15 bases between the two ends. Here the CDR3 reads CASQGPPSSGNTIYF. The CDR3 coding sequence is TGTGCCAGTCAGGGTCCACCGTCCTCTGGAAACACCATATATTTT.

The rearrangement links TRBV6-2 or TRBV6-3 to TRBJ2-7, with 7 bases lining up with TRBD2. V was pared by 2 bases and J by 4 bases, with 5 bases of the junction left unmatched. The CDR3 sequence is 14 residues long. The V gene's germline CDR1 is MNHEY and CDR2 SVGEGT. CDR3 coding DNA: TGTGCCAGCAGTTACAAAGCGGGATCGTACGAGCAGTACTTC. Its protein product is CASSYKAGSYEQYF.

The CDR3 here is CASSESRTYNEQFF. The CDR3 DNA reads TGTGCCAGCAGTGAATCTCGTACCTACAATGAGCAGTTCTTC. The chain is built from TRBV6-1 and TRBJ2-1; no reliable D call. The germline V gene encodes CDR1 MNHNS and CDR2 SASEGT. The V gene lost 2 bases and the J gene lost 2 bases, with 7 bases spanning the gap. There are 14 residues in the CDR3.

J is TRBJ2-5 and V is TRBV11-2, with a weak D call TRBD2 (6 bases). The CDR3 totals 15 residues. Per the germline V gene, CDR1 is SGHAT and CDR2 is FQNNGV. Trimming cost V 5 bases and J 2 bases, with 15 bases left between them. CDR3 loop: CASSKAASAQETQYF. CDR3 coding DNA: TGTGCCAGCAGCAAAGCGGCTAGCGCGCAAGAGACCCAGTACTTC.

The chain couples TRBV21-1 to TRBJ1-2. TRBV21-1 is a known pseudogene. The CDR3 covers 12 residues. The CDR3 DNA reads TGTGCCGGAGCATGCGGGGGTAGTGGCTACACCTTC. Amino acids: CAGACGGSGYTF.

The chain has TRBV30 and TRBJ1-1, with TRBD1 matching over 9 bases. V lost 2 bases to trimming and J lost 4 bases; unmatched junction nucleotides: 11. The CDR3 runs 16 residues. Germline V lookup: CDR1 GTSNPN, CDR2 SVGIG (reference sequence). CDR3 region: CAWSPKGQGWSTEAFF. The CDR3 DNA sequence: TGTGCCTGGAGTCCAAAGGGACAGGGATGGAGCACTGAAGCTTTCTTT.

V gene TRBV6-5 combines with J gene TRBJ1-5; 9 bases match TRBD1. The CDR3 loop spans 14 amino acids. Germline V gene lookup returns CDR1 MNHEY and CDR2 SVGAGI. J was trimmed by 8 bases and V by 5 bases; bases with no gene match: 7. CDR3: CASSLGTGSEPQHF. DNA of the CDR3: TGTGCCAGCAGTCTCGGGACAGGGTCGGAGCCCCAGCATTTT.

The gene calls are TRBV7-2 and TRBJ1-2; no definite D call. The CDR3 runs to 14 residues. Germline CDR1 SGHTA, CDR2 FQGNSA. Trimming removed 5 bases at V and 7 bases at J, with 17 bases between. The CDR3 is CASSPLSGKGGYTF. The CDR3 bases are TGTGCCAGCAGCCCACTTTCGGGGAAAGGTGGCTACACCTTC. Using reference TRBV7-2 and TRBJ1-2 for the parts outside the CDR3, the full variable domain is GAGVSQSPSNKVTEKGKDVELRCDPISGHTALYWYRQSLGQGLEFLIYFQGNSAPDKSGLPSDRFSAERTGGSVSTLTIQRTQQEDSAVYLCASSPLSGKGGYTFGSGTRLTVV.

The chain has TRBV7-9 and TRBJ2-1; 11 bases align to TRBD2. This CDR3 has 15 residues. Germline V lookup: CDR1 SEHNR, CDR2 FQNEAQ (reference sequence). Unmatched junction bases numbered 3, after V lost 2 bases and J lost 6 bases. CDR3 coding DNA: TGTGCCAGCAGCTTAAGTAGCGGGAGGGCCAATGAGCAGTTCTTC. Its translation: CASSLSSGRANEQFF.